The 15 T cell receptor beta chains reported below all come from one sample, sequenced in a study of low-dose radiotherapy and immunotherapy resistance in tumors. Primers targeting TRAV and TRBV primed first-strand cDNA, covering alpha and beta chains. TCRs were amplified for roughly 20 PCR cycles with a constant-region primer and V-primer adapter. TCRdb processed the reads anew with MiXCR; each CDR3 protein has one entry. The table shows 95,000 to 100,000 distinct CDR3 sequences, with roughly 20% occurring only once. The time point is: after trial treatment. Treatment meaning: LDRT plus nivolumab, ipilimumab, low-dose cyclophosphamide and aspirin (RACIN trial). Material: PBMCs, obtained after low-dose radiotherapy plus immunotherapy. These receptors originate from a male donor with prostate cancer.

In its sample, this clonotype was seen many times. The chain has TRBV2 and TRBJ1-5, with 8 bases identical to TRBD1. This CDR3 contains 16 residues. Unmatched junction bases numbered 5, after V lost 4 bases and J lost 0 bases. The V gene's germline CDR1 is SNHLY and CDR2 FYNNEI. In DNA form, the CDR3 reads TGTGCCAGCAGTGCCGGACAGGGATATAGCAATCAGCCCCAGCATTTT. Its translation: CASSAGQGYSNQPQHF.

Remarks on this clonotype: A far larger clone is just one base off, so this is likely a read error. This CDR3 is CASIQTLGLRTGELFF. For the CDR3, the DNA is TGTGCCAGCATCCAAACCCTGGGACTACGTACCGGGGAGCTGTTTTTT. The rearrangement joins TRBV6-6 to TRBJ2-2; 7 bases line up with TRBD2. This CDR3 has 16 residues. V was clipped by 7 bases and J by 5 bases; unmatched bases: 13. Germline V CDR1 and CDR2: MNHNY, SVGAGI (reference sequence).

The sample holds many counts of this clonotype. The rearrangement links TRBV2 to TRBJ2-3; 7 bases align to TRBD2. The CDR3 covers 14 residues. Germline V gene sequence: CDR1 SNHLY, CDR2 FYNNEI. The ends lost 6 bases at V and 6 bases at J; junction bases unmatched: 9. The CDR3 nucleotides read TGTGCCAGCAGCTCGGAGGGGAGGGGCGATACGCAGTATTTT. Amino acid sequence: CASSSEGRGDTQYF.

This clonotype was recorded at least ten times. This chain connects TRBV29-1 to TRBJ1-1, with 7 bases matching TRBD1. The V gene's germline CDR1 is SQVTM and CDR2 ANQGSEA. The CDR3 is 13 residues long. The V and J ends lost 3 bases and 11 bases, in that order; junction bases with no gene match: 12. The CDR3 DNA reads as TGCAGCGTTGACTGGGACAGTGGAGGAATTGCTTTCTTT. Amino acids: CSVDWDSGGIAFF.

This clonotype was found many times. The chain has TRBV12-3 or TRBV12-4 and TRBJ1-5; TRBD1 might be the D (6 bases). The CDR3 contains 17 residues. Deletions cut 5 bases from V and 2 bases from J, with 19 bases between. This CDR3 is CASSLHPGVRGNQPQHF. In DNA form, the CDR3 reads TGTGCCAGCAGTCTCCACCCAGGGGTTAGGGGCAATCAGCCCCAGCATTTT.

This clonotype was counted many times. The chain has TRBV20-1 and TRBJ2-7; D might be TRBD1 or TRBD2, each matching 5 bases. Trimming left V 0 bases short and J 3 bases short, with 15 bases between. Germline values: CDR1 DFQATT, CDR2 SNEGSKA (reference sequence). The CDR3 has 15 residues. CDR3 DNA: TGCAGTGCTAGAGATGTGGGTGGGGGTGTCTACGAGCAGTACTTC. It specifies CSARDVGGGVYEQYF.

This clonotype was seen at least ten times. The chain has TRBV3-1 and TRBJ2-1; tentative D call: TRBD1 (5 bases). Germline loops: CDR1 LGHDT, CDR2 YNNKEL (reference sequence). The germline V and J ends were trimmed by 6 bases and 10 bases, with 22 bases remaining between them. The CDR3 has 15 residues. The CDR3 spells CASSFGPFASGEQFF. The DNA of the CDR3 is TGTGCCAGCAGTTTCGGTCCTTTCGCATCAGGGGAGCAGTTCTTC.

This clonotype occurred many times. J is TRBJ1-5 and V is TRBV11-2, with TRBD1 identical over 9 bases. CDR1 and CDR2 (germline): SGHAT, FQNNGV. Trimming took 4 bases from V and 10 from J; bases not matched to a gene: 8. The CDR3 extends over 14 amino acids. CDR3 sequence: CASSSDRGVGPQHF. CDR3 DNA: TGTGCCAGCAGCTCAGACAGGGGGGTCGGTCCCCAGCATTTT.

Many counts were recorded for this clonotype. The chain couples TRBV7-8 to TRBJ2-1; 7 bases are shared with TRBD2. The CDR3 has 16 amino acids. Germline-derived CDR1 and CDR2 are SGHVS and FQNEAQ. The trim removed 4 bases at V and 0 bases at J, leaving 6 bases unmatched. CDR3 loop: CASSSWRGTSYNEQFF. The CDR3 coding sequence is TGTGCCAGCAGCTCATGGCGGGGGACCTCCTACAATGAGCAGTTCTTC. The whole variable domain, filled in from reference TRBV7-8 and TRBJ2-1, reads GAGVSQSPRYKVAKRGQDVALRCDPISGHVSLFWYQQALGQGPEFLTYFQNEAQLDKSGLPSDRFFAERPEGSVSTLKIQRTQQEDSAVYLCASSSWRGTSYNEQFFGPGTRLTVL.

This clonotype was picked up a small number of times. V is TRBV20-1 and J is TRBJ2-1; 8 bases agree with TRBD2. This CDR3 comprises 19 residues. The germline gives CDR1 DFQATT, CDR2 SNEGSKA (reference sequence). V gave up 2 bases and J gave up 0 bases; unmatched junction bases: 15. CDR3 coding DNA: TGCAGTGCTAGACACCTAGGGCGGGGGGTGCCCCCCTCCTACAATGAGCAGTTCTTC. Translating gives CSARHLGRGVPPSYNEQFF.

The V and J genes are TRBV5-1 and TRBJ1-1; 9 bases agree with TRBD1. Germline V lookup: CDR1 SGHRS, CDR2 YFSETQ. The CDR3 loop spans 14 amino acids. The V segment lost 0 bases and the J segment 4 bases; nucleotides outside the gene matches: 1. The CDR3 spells CASSLAGQGTEAFF. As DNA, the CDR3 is TGCGCCAGCAGCTTGGCGGGACAGGGCACTGAAGCTTTCTTT.

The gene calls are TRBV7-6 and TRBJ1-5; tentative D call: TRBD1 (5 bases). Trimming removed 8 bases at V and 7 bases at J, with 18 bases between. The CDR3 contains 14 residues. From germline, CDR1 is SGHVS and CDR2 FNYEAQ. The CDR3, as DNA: TGTGCCAGCGCCCCGACAGTCGACAGACAGCCCCAGCATTTT. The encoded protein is CASAPTVDRQPQHF.

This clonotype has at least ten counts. The CDR3 loop reads CASSRGQVFEQYF. Here the CDR3 DNA reads TGCGCCAGCAGCAGAGGACAGGTCTTCGAGCAGTACTTC. The gene calls are TRBV5-1 and TRBJ2-7, with TRBD1 identical over 7 bases. V dropped 4 bases and J dropped 6; count of bases not matched to a gene: 7. This CDR3 has 13 amino acids. Looked up from germline, CDR1 is SGHRS and CDR2 is YFSETQ.

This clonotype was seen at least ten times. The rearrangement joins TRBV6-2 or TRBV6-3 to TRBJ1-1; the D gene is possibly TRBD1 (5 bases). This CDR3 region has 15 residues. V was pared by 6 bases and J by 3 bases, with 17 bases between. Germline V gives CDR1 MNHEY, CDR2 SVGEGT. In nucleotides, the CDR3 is TGTGCCAGCAGGGCGGTGTGGGGCGGGTACACTGAAGCTTTCTTT. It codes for CASRAVWGGYTEAFF.

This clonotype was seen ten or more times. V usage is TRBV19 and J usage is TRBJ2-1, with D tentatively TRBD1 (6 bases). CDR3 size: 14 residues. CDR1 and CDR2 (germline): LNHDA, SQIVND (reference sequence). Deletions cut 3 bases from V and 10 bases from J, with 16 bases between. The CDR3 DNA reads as TGTGCCAGTAGTATTGGGGGCCGGGACCGGGAGCAGTTCTTC. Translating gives CASSIGGRDREQFF.